A selection of T cell receptor beta chains follows, all from one sample in a study of OX40 agonist ivuxolimab in advanced cancers. Measured with immunoSEQ multiplex PCR; TCRdb has only the in-frame clones, and not every one. The data show around 100,000 clones, over 75% seen once. The specimen was CD4+ or CD8+ T cells sorted from blood, collected in a trial of the OX40 agonist ivuxolimab. These TCRs come from an adult with an advanced solid tumor such as melanoma, head and neck, liver or kidney cancer. CDR3s include the opening cysteine and the closing phenylalanine or tryptophan. Fields, in order: D gene, V gene, J gene, clone size, CDR3 DNA, CDR3 protein. A D gene is named only where the DNA matches it firmly. The listing skips clone size in some rows; elsewhere it reads once, few, many or a size class.

d_call: -; v_call: TRBV21-1; j_call: TRBJ2-6; clone_size: -; cdr3_nt: TGTGCCAGCAACCTAGGGGGATTTCTTTCGGGGGCCAACGTCCTGACTTTC; cdr3_aa: CASNLGGFLSGANVLTF
d_call: -; v_call: TRBV19; j_call: TRBJ2-3; clone_size: -; cdr3_nt: TGTGCCAGTAGTCTCAGGAGTAGCACAGATACGCAGTATTTT; cdr3_aa: CASSLRSSTDTQYF
d_call: -; v_call: TRBV5-1; j_call: TRBJ1-2; clone_size: once; cdr3_nt: TGCGCCAGCAGCTTGGAGACACAGGGTTATGGCTACACCTTC; cdr3_aa: CASSLETQGYGYTF
d_call: TRBD1; v_call: TRBV10-1; j_call: TRBJ2-5; clone_size: -; cdr3_nt: TGCGCCAGCAGTCCCACGGACAGGGAAGAGACCCAGTACTTC; cdr3_aa: CASSPTDREETQYF
d_call: -; v_call: TRBV30; j_call: TRBJ1-4; clone_size: -; cdr3_nt: TGTGCCTGGCGCCGGGACGCAACTAATGAAAAACTGTTTTTT; cdr3_aa: CAWRRDATNEKLFF
d_call: -; v_call: TRBV2; j_call: TRBJ2-7; clone_size: -; cdr3_nt: TGTGCCAGCAGTGAAGTCGGGTCGGTCTACGAGCAGTACTTC; cdr3_aa: CASSEVGSVYEQYF
d_call: -; v_call: TRBV10-3; j_call: TRBJ1-5; clone_size: -; cdr3_nt: -; cdr3_aa: CAISEFGEGNQPQHF
d_call: TRBD2; v_call: TRBV7-9; j_call: TRBJ2-3; clone_size: once; cdr3_nt: TGTGCCAGCAGCACAACTAGCGGGAGCACAGATACGCAGTATTTT; cdr3_aa: CASSTTSGSTDTQYF
d_call: -; v_call: TRBV4-1; j_call: TRBJ1-4; clone_size: -; cdr3_nt: TGCGCCAGCAGCCAAGGGGGGGGAGAAAAACTGTTTTTT; cdr3_aa: CASSQGGGEKLFF
d_call: -; v_call: TRBV6-6; j_call: TRBJ2-7; clone_size: -; cdr3_nt: TGTGCCAGCAGTTATGAAGAAATCTACGAGCAGTACTTC; cdr3_aa: CASSYEEIYEQYF
d_call: -; v_call: TRBV5-1; j_call: TRBJ1-4; clone_size: -; cdr3_nt: TGCGCCAGCAGCTTGCTCGCCGGCTGGGCAGGATACCCAACTAATGAAAAACTGTTTTTT; cdr3_aa: CASSLLAGWAGYPTNEKLFF
d_call: TRBD1; v_call: TRBV29-1; j_call: TRBJ2-3; clone_size: -; cdr3_nt: TGCAGCGTTGAAGATCTAGTGACAGGGAAGACAGATACGCAGTATTTT; cdr3_aa: CSVEDLVTGKTDTQYF
d_call: -; v_call: TRBV2; j_call: TRBJ2-2; clone_size: -; cdr3_nt: TGTGCCAGCACCCCCTCGGTAGCAGCCCGGGAGCTGTTTTTT; cdr3_aa: CASTPSVAARELFF
d_call: TRBD1; v_call: TRBV6-1; j_call: TRBJ1-3; clone_size: once; cdr3_nt: TGTGCCAGCAAGGGACAGCCTTACTCTGGAAACACCATATATTTT; cdr3_aa: CASKGQPYSGNTIYF
d_call: -; v_call: TRBV10-1; j_call: TRBJ2-1; clone_size: -; cdr3_nt: TGCGCCAGCAACGGCGGGATCGGTGAGCAGTTCTTC; cdr3_aa: CASNGGIGEQFF
d_call: -; v_call: TRBV6-6; j_call: TRBJ2-3; clone_size: -; cdr3_nt: TGTGCCAGCAGCCTAGGAGATACGCAGTATTTT; cdr3_aa: CASSLGDTQYF
d_call: -; v_call: TRBV9; j_call: TRBJ2-3; clone_size: -; cdr3_nt: TGTGCCAGCAGCCCCCGGCCAAGAAGCGGGAGCACAGATACGCAGTATTTT; cdr3_aa: CASSPRPRSGSTDTQYF
d_call: -; v_call: TRBV28; j_call: TRBJ1-1; clone_size: -; cdr3_nt: -; cdr3_aa: CASSFRGRNTEAFF
d_call: -; v_call: TRBV11-2; j_call: TRBJ1-5; clone_size: -; cdr3_nt: TGTGCCAGCAGCTTAACGGCCGGGAGGAATCAGCCCCAGCATTTT; cdr3_aa: CASSLTAGRNQPQHF
d_call: -; v_call: TRBV2; j_call: TRBJ2-2; clone_size: -; cdr3_nt: TGTGCCAGCCAACGGTCAGGCTTGACCGGGGAGCTGTTTTTT; cdr3_aa: CASQRSGLTGELFF
d_call: -; v_call: TRBV19; j_call: TRBJ2-7; clone_size: -; cdr3_nt: TGTGCCAGTAGTACGGCCTGGGGAAGGTCCTACGAGCAGTACTTC; cdr3_aa: CASSTAWGRSYEQYF
d_call: -; v_call: TRBV11-2; j_call: TRBJ1-4; clone_size: -; cdr3_nt: TGTGCCAGCAGCTTGGGGGGGGCCTCTGAAAAACTGTTTTTT; cdr3_aa: CASSLGGASEKLFF
d_call: -; v_call: TRBV7-8; j_call: TRBJ2-7; clone_size: -; cdr3_nt: TGTGCCAGCAGTGAAAGGACGGCTTCCTACGAGCAGTACTTC; cdr3_aa: CASSERTASYEQYF
d_call: -; v_call: TRBV7-8; j_call: TRBJ1-2; clone_size: -; cdr3_nt: TGTGCCAGCGGCTTGACGCGGGGCTATGGCTACACCTTC; cdr3_aa: CASGLTRGYGYTF
d_call: TRBD2; v_call: TRBV29-1; j_call: TRBJ2-2; clone_size: -; cdr3_nt: TGCAGCGCCGTACCTACTAGCGGGGGGAACACCGGGGAGCTGTTTTTT; cdr3_aa: CSAVPTSGGNTGELFF
d_call: -; v_call: TRBV19; j_call: TRBJ2-2; clone_size: -; cdr3_nt: TGTGCCAGTAGCCATCGGACAACTAGCACCGGGGAGCTGTTTTTT; cdr3_aa: CASSHRTTSTGELFF
d_call: TRBD1; v_call: TRBV10-2; j_call: TRBJ2-7; clone_size: -; cdr3_nt: TGCGCCAGCAGCAAGACGGGACAGGGATACGAGCAGTACTTC; cdr3_aa: CASSKTGQGYEQYF
d_call: -; v_call: TRBV9; j_call: TRBJ2-5; clone_size: -; cdr3_nt: TGTGCCAGCAGCGCCCCAACCGGAAGCTCTTTCCAAGAGACCCAGTACTTC; cdr3_aa: CASSAPTGSSFQETQYF
d_call: -; v_call: TRBV18; j_call: TRBJ1-2; clone_size: once; cdr3_nt: TGTGCCAGCTCACCGGAAAAAAACTATGGCTACACCTTC; cdr3_aa: CASSPEKNYGYTF
d_call: TRBD1; v_call: TRBV27; j_call: TRBJ2-7; clone_size: -; cdr3_nt: TGTGCCAGCAGTTTGGGGACAGGGCCTCACGAGCAGTACTTC; cdr3_aa: CASSLGTGPHEQYF
d_call: -; v_call: TRBV6-5; j_call: TRBJ2-1; clone_size: -; cdr3_nt: TGTGCCAGCAGACGAACGGAGGGGGCCAATGAGCAGTTCTTC; cdr3_aa: CASRRTEGANEQFF
d_call: -; v_call: TRBV28; j_call: TRBJ1-2; clone_size: -; cdr3_nt: TGTGCCAGCAGTTCCACAGGGAACTATGGCTACACCTTC; cdr3_aa: CASSSTGNYGYTF
d_call: -; v_call: TRBV30; j_call: TRBJ1-1; clone_size: -; cdr3_nt: TGTGCCTGGAGTCCTGGGGTCCCCATGAACACTGAAGCTTTCTTT; cdr3_aa: CAWSPGVPMNTEAFF
d_call: -; v_call: TRBV10-1; j_call: TRBJ2-1; clone_size: -; cdr3_nt: TGCGCCAGCTCAAGCGTGGGAAATGAGCAGTTCTTC; cdr3_aa: CASSSVGNEQFF
d_call: TRBD1; v_call: TRBV5-1; j_call: TRBJ2-2; clone_size: few; cdr3_nt: TGCGCCAGCAGCCGGGAGACAGGGGGCCCCGGGGAGCTGTTTTTT; cdr3_aa: CASSRETGGPGELFF
d_call: TRBD2; v_call: TRBV10-1; j_call: TRBJ2-7; clone_size: few; cdr3_nt: TGCGCCAGCAGAGCGGGACGAAACAGATACGAGCAGTACTTC; cdr3_aa: CASRAGRNRYEQYF
d_call: -; v_call: TRBV6-1; j_call: TRBJ2-7; clone_size: -; cdr3_nt: TGTGCCAGCAGCGCGGATCACGGACCCCGGTTCGAGCAGTACTTC; cdr3_aa: CASSADHGPRFEQYF
d_call: TRBD2; v_call: TRBV11-2; j_call: TRBJ2-1; clone_size: once; cdr3_nt: TGTGCCAGCAGGATAGGCGGGAGCTCCTACAATGAGCAGTTCTTC; cdr3_aa: CASRIGGSSYNEQFF
d_call: TRBD2; v_call: TRBV5-1; j_call: TRBJ2-7; clone_size: -; cdr3_nt: TGCGCCAGCAGCTTGTTTGGGAGCGGGGGACCCTACGAGCAGTACTTC; cdr3_aa: CASSLFGSGGPYEQYF
d_call: TRBD1; v_call: TRBV9; j_call: TRBJ1-6; clone_size: -; cdr3_nt: TGTGCCAGCAGCGCCGCCGGGACAGTACATTCACCCCTCCACTTT; cdr3_aa: CASSAAGTVHSPLHF
d_call: TRBD1; v_call: TRBV28; j_call: TRBJ2-5; clone_size: -; cdr3_nt: TGTGCCAGCAGTTTGGCGGGACAGGGGGGGGAGACCCAGTACTTC; cdr3_aa: CASSLAGQGGETQYF
d_call: TRBD1; v_call: TRBV19; j_call: TRBJ2-1; clone_size: -; cdr3_nt: TGTGCCAGTAGTATAGGGACAGGGTACAATGAGCAGTTCTTC; cdr3_aa: CASSIGTGYNEQFF
d_call: -; v_call: TRBV19; j_call: TRBJ2-3; clone_size: -; cdr3_nt: TGTGCCAGTAGTATTATGGGGGGGCCTACAGATACGCAGTATTTT; cdr3_aa: CASSIMGGPTDTQYF
d_call: TRBD1; v_call: TRBV19; j_call: TRBJ1-1; clone_size: -; cdr3_nt: TGTGCCAGTAGTAGGCTGACAGGGGGGAACACTGAAGCTTTCTTT; cdr3_aa: CASSRLTGGNTEAFF